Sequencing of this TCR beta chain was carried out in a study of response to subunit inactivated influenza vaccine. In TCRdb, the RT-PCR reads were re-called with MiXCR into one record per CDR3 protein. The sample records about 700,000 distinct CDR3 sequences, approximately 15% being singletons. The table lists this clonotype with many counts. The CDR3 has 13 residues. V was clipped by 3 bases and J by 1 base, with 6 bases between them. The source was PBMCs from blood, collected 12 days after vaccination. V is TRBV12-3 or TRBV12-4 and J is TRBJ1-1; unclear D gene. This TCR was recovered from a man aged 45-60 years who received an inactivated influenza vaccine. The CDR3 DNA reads TGTGCCAGCAGTTTCGGAGGGAACACTGAAGCTTTCTTT. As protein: CASSFGGNTEAFF.